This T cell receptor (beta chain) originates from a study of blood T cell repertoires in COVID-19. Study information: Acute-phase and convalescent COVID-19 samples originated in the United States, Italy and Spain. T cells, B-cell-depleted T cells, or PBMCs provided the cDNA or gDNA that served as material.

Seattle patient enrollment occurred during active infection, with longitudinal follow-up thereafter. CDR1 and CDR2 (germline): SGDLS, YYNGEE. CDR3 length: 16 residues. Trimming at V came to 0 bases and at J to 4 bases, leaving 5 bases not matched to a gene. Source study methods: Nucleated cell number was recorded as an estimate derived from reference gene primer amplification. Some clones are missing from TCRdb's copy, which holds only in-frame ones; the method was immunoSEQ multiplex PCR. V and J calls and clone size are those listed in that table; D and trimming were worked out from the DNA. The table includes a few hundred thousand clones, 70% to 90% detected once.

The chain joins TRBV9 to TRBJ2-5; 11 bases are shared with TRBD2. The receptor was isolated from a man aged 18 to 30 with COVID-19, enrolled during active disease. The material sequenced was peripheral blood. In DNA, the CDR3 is TGTGCCAGCAGCGTAGAGGATAGCGGGAGGGTAGAGACCCAGTACTTC. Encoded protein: CASSVEDSGRVETQYF.